Listed below are T cell receptor beta chains from one sample, sequenced in a study of CXCR3-negative and CXCR3-positive naive CD8 T cells. TCRdb reprocessed the 5' RACE reads, with one entry per CDR3 protein and no DNA. Recorded for this sample: over 5,500 distinct CDR3 sequences. Sequencing used naive CXCR3+ CD8+ T cells from blood. These receptors all stem from a human donor in good health. Some clones in this sample may be carry-over from other donors' samples. Each CDR3 is given with its conserved first and last residue. Fields, in order: J gene, clone size, V gene, CDR3 protein. Size values are once, few and many counts, or a class for expanded clones, and some rows have none.

TRBJ2-7,medium-sized,TRBV2,CASRGQGNHEQYF
TRBJ2-7,medium-sized,TRBV27,CASSLYRGLDEQYF
TRBJ2-5,medium-sized,TRBV12-3/TRBV12-4,CASSFGVRYQETQYF
TRBJ2-7,medium-sized,TRBV20-1,CSADPEGSEQYF
TRBJ2-5,medium-sized,TRBV29-1,CSVAPVVGPTQEETQYF
TRBJ2-1,NA,TRBV7-3,CASSSTGDEQFF
TRBJ2-1,NA,TRBV2,CASSEDGSSYNEQFF
TRBJ1-5,NA,TRBV15,CATSRDRGLAQPQHF
TRBJ2-1,NA,TRBV7-2,CASRQGSSYNEQFF
TRBJ2-7,NA,TRBV7-6,CASSFQDETSYEQYF
TRBJ2-1,NA,TRBV7-2,CASSIWASSDEQFF
TRBJ1-3,medium-sized,TRBV19,CASSMVDLLSGNTIYF
TRBJ2-7,NA,TRBV7-2,CASSLETSWSYEQYF
TRBJ1-1,NA,TRBV29-1,CSVTVCYTEAFF
TRBJ2-1,NA,TRBV19,CASSFSSGSWRDEQFF
TRBJ2-7,medium-sized,TRBV11-1,CASSPRDMISYEQYF
TRBJ2-5,NA,TRBV13,CASRGGQETQYF
TRBJ1-1,medium-sized,TRBV29-1,CSVEGGFRAEAFF
TRBJ1-2,NA,TRBV27,CASSFTYQGANYGYTF
TRBJ2-7,NA,TRBV5-1,CASSLPAGNAYEQYF
TRBJ1-5,NA,TRBV10-2,CASSEDRRNQPQHF
TRBJ2-5,NA,TRBV7-4,CASSLGQGSEETQYF
TRBJ2-3,medium-sized,TRBV29-1,CSVVPTSTDTQYF
TRBJ2-1,medium-sized,TRBV29-1,CSVEDRNRVVGEQFF
TRBJ2-1,NA,TRBV29-1,CSAGPDSRNEQFF
TRBJ2-7,medium-sized,TRBV9,CASSVGDTLTNYEQYF
TRBJ2-5,medium-sized,TRBV13,CASSPRGRTQETQYF
TRBJ2-1,medium-sized,TRBV27,CASSPTRTNEQFF
TRBJ2-5,medium-sized,TRBV3-1,CASSRRLAGGETQYF
TRBJ1-1,NA,TRBV6-2/TRBV6-3,CASSYNGGVNTEAFF
TRBJ1-5,medium-sized,TRBV4-1,CASSQGTGALGDQPQHF
TRBJ2-5,medium-sized,TRBV24-1,CATSEQLQETQYF
TRBJ2-7,NA,TRBV5-1,CASSSTSTPAYEQYF
TRBJ1-1,medium-sized,TRBV19,CASSIWTGEEAFF
TRBJ2-1,medium-sized,TRBV12-3/TRBV12-4,CASSLKLPSYNEQFF
TRBJ2-1,NA,TRBV29-1,CSAGTDFNEQFF
TRBJ2-7,NA,TRBV6-5,CASTRGGISYEQYF
TRBJ2-3,NA,TRBV23-1,CATGGPRDTQYF
TRBJ1-1,NA,TRBV29-1,CSVVQVNTEAFF
TRBJ2-4,NA,TRBV28,CAIGTGGYIQYF
TRBJ2-5,NA,TRBV9,CASSVSGTKETQYF
TRBJ2-5,medium-sized,TRBV25-1,CASSGAGGPGETQYF
TRBJ2-4,medium-sized,TRBV21-1,CASSKQAGVDKNIQYF
TRBJ2-3,NA,TRBV20-1,CSAVPGPLREDTQYF
TRBJ2-1,medium-sized,TRBV7-2,CASTLGLGLVYNEQFF
TRBJ1-1,medium-sized,TRBV5-1,CASSPPGQSTEAFF
TRBJ1-4,medium-sized,TRBV4-3,CASSQDPAGNPEKLFF
TRBJ2-5,NA,TRBV11-2,CASSLDLGRMELETQYF
TRBJ1-1,NA,TRBV28,CASSLEGGVGTEAFF
TRBJ2-1,medium-sized,TRBV28,CASSSMEGGNDEQFF
TRBJ2-1,medium-sized,TRBV12-3/TRBV12-4,CASSFGTAYNEQFF
TRBJ1-1,medium-sized,TRBV15,CATSRLPEAFF
TRBJ2-2,NA,TRBV7-3,CASSFPSGTANTGELFF
TRBJ2-4,medium-sized,TRBV11-3,CASTGQENIQYF
TRBJ2-2,NA,TRBV11-2,CASSPVTGELFF
TRBJ1-2,medium-sized,TRBV20-1,CSARSVTDGYGYTF
TRBJ2-3,NA,TRBV7-9,CASSPPSGGPSTDTQYF